Shown below are 32 T cell receptor beta chains from a single sample sequenced in a study of blood T cells in healthy people across ages. Together with a sample-barcoded 5' primer, a J-beta primer mix was included in a second PCR lasting roughly 6 to 12 cycles. TCRdb analysed the 5' RACE reads with MiXCR anew, one entry per CDR3 protein. The sample has around 790,000 distinct CDR3 sequences, around 42% seen once. The sequenced sample was blood. The receptors were gathered from a man in his 60s in good health.

This clonotype has a single count. The gene calls are TRBV5-1 and TRBJ1-1, with D possibly matching TRBD1 (6 bases). The V gene lost 4 bases and the J gene lost 0 bases, with 10 bases spanning the gap. The CDR3 is 14 residues long. Per germline, CDR1 SGHRS and CDR2 YFSETQ. CDR3 DNA sequence: TGCGCCAGCAGCAGGGACACACTGAACACTGAAGCTTTCTTT. Protein: CASSRDTLNTEAFF. Combining the CDR3 with reference TRBV5-1 and TRBJ1-1 gives the whole variable domain KAGVTQTPRYLIKTRGQQVTLSCSPISGHRSVSWYQQTPGQGLQFLFEYFSETQRNKGNFPGRFSGRQFSNSRSEMNVSTLELGDSALYLCASSRDTLNTEAFFGQGTRLTVV.

The V and J genes are TRBV28 and TRBJ1-1, with D possibly TRBD1 on 6 matching bases. The CDR3 contains 13 residues. V was trimmed by 5 bases and J by 7 bases, leaving 14 bases between them. The germline V gene has CDR1 MDHEN and CDR2 SYDVKM. CDR3 amino acids: CASSPTGLSEAFF. The CDR3 DNA is TGTGCCAGCAGTCCTACAGGGTTAAGTGAAGCTTTCTTT.

This chain connects TRBV24-1 to TRBJ1-5, with D perhaps matching TRBD1 (5 bases). The CDR3 runs to 14 residues. Germline V lookup: CDR1 KGHDR, CDR2 SFDVKD. The germline V and J ends were trimmed by 2 bases and 12 bases, with 16 bases remaining between them. This chain's CDR3 is CATSDSAGMERQHF. The CDR3 nucleotides are TGTGCCACCAGTGATTCTGCAGGGATGGAGCGCCAGCATTTT.

The V and J genes are TRBV10-3 and TRBJ2-1, with D possibly being TRBD1 (5 bases). The germline V gene has CDR1 ENHRY and CDR2 SYGVKD. V lost 10 bases to trimming and J lost 3 bases, with 13 bases between them. This CDR3 comprises 13 residues. The CDR3 coding sequence is TGTGCCACTTCGGCAGGGATCTACAATGAGCAGTTCTTC. The encoded protein is CATSAGIYNEQFF.

This clonotype has only a few counts. The chain has TRBV7-2 and TRBJ2-7, with a possible D match to TRBD2 (5 bases). Looked up from germline, CDR1 is SGHTA and CDR2 is FQGNSA. Trimming took 5 bases from V and 3 from J, leaving 14 bases between them. This CDR3 region has 14 residues. This CDR3 is CASSRPGYDYEQYF. The DNA of the CDR3 is TGTGCCAGCAGCCGCCCGGGGTACGACTACGAGCAGTACTTC.

Note on this clonotype: Possible read error: a much larger clone is one base away. This chain joins TRBV7-9 and TRBJ1-1; 8 positions agree with TRBD1. Germline V gene lookup returns CDR1 SEHNR and CDR2 FQNEAQ (reference sequence). V was clipped by 5 bases and J by 11 bases; unmatched bases: 7. CDR3 length equals 12 residues. CDR3 sequence (DNA): TGTGCCAGCAGCCCGACGGGACAGGTGGCTTTCTTT. This translates into CASSPTGQVAFF.

This clonotype was counted a single time. This could be a read error, since a much larger clone is one nucleotide away. The chain has TRBV29-1 and TRBJ2-1, with D possibly TRBD2 on 5 matching bases. Germline V gene sequence: CDR1 SQVTM, CDR2 ANQGSEA. Trimming pared 3 bases from V and 8 bases from J, leaving 5 bases between. This CDR3 spans 10 amino acids. CDR3 sequence reads: CSVEEDEQFF. For the CDR3, the DNA is TGCAGCGTTGAGGAGGATGAGCAGTTCTTC.

J is TRBJ1-2 and V is TRBV6-1; maybe TRBD1 (5 bases). Germline assignment: CDR1 MNHNS and CDR2 SASEGT. V lost 2 bases to trimming and J lost 4 bases, with 14 bases between them. The CDR3 extends over 15 amino acids. The CDR3 loop is CASSEPGLGVYGYTF. CDR3 nucleotide sequence: TGTGCCAGCAGTGAACCGGGACTGGGAGTCTATGGCTACACCTTC.

The V call is TRBV27, the J call TRBJ2-3; no clear D gene. This CDR3 contains 14 residues. Germline loops: CDR1 MNHEY, CDR2 SMNVEV (reference sequence). The V and J ends lost 0 bases and 2 bases respectively, with 6 bases between them. DNA of the CDR3: TGTGCCAGCAGTTTATCGGGAACCACAGATACGCAGTATTTT. Its translation: CASSLSGTTDTQYF.

For the CDR3, the DNA is TGTGCCAGCAGCTTAGCGGGGGGCCACTCCTACAATGAGCAGTTCTTC. As protein: CASSLAGGHSYNEQFF. This chain links TRBV7-8 with TRBJ2-1; D is possibly TRBD1 or TRBD2 (6 bases each). V was clipped by 0 bases and J by 0 bases, with 9 bases between them. The CDR3 extends over 16 amino acids. Germline V gene sequence: CDR1 SGHVS, CDR2 FQNEAQ.

Only a few counts were recorded for this clonotype. The gene calls are TRBV6-2 or TRBV6-3 and TRBJ2-1, with TRBD2 matching 9 bases. The CDR3 is 15 residues long. The ends lost 6 bases at V and 5 bases at J; junction bases unmatched: 8. Germline V gene data show CDR1 as MNHEY and CDR2 as SVGEGT. CDR3 sequence (DNA): TGTGCCAGCAGCGTGGGGCGGGGGGGCAACAATGAGCAGTTCTTC. It yields the protein CASSVGRGGNNEQFF.

The chain joins TRBV5-1 to TRBJ2-3; D may correspond to TRBD1 or TRBD2 (6 bases each). V lost 3 bases and J lost 6, with 17 bases in between. The CDR3 runs to 15 residues. Per the germline V gene, CDR1 is SGHRS and CDR2 is YFSETQ. The chain's CDR3 is CASSSLGGTADTQYF. In nucleotides, the CDR3 is TGCGCCAGCAGCTCACTCGGGGGCACAGCGGATACGCAGTATTTT.

The genes are TRBV28 and TRBJ2-4; D may be TRBD2 (6 bases). V gave up 6 bases and J gave up 8 bases, with 17 bases separating them. CDR1 and CDR2 from the germline V gene are MDHEN and SYDVKM. The CDR3 is 14 residues long. CDR3 sequence reads: CASRPTGTLDIQYF. CDR3 sequence (DNA): TGTGCCAGCAGGCCTACCGGGACTTTGGACATTCAGTACTTC.

The chain carries TRBV9 and TRBJ2-3; D not resolved. V lost 0 bases and J 2 bases, leaving 13 bases between the germline ends. The length of the CDR3 is 16 residues. Germline-derived CDR1 and CDR2 are SGDLS and YYNGEE. CDR3 sequence (DNA): TGTGCCAGCAGCGTAGAGAATGGCGGATTCACAGATACGCAGTATTTT. Translating it yields CASSVENGGFTDTQYF.

This clonotype came up a few times. The chain employs TRBV15 and TRBJ2-7; 13 bases match TRBD2. The CDR3 covers 15 residues. CDR1 and CDR2 (germline): LNHNV, YYDKDF (reference sequence). The ends lost 5 bases at V and 4 bases at J; junction bases unmatched: 5. CDR3 in DNA: TGTGCCACCAGCCCTGGACTAGCGGGGGATTACGAGCAGTACTTC. Protein: CATSPGLAGDYEQYF.

This chain links TRBV7-2 with TRBJ2-1, with 15 bases identical to TRBD2. J lost 10 bases, V lost 4 bases, and 5 bases had no gene match. CDR3 length equals 15 residues. Germline V gene sequence: CDR1 SGHTA, CDR2 FQGNSA. This chain's CDR3 is CASSWTSGGAGEQFF. As DNA, the CDR3 is TGTGCCAGCAGCTGGACTAGCGGGGGGGCAGGGGAGCAGTTCTTC.

This rearrangement joins TRBV19 to TRBJ1-6; D is perhaps TRBD1 (6 bases). The germline CDR1 and CDR2 sequences are LNHDA and SQIVND (reference sequence). The CDR3 covers 14 residues. Trimming took 3 bases from V and 6 from J, leaving 9 bases between them. The CDR3 nucleotides read TGTGCCAGTAGTATTGTCAGGGGTAATTCACCCCTCCACTTT. This encodes CASSIVRGNSPLHF.

This chain connects TRBV12-3 or TRBV12-4 to TRBJ2-1, with D perhaps matching TRBD2 (6 bases). This CDR3 has 16 residues. Trimming shortened V by 4 bases and J by 4 bases, and 17 bases separated the two germline ends. The CDR3 DNA is TGTGCCAGCAGTTCGGGCGGGGCTTCCACTTACAATGAGCAGTTCTTC. Translation gives CASSSGGASTYNEQFF.

This sequence joins TRBV6-5 and TRBJ2-2; 7 bases are a match to TRBD2. The ends lost 6 bases at V and 6 bases at J; junction bases unmatched: 13. This CDR3 comprises 16 residues. The germline V gene encodes CDR1 MNHEY and CDR2 SVGAGI. CDR3 amino acids: CASSRAGGMGSGELFF. Written as DNA, the CDR3 is TGTGCCAGCAGCCGTGCCGGGGGGATGGGGTCCGGGGAGCTGTTTTTT.

The rearrangement links TRBV5-5 to TRBJ2-3; D remains unclear. The germline V and J ends were trimmed by 6 bases and 0 bases, with 14 bases remaining between them. CDR3 length equals 15 residues. The germline CDR1 and CDR2 sequences are SGHKS and YYEKEE (reference sequence). CDR3 residues: CASTMVPASTDTQYF. Here the CDR3 DNA reads TGTGCCAGCACCATGGTACCAGCTAGCACAGATACGCAGTATTTT. The full variable domain, rest sourced from reference TRBV5-5 and TRBJ2-3, is DAGVTQSPTHLIKTRGQQVTLRCSPISGHKSVSWYQQVLGQGPQFIFQYYEKEERGRGNFPDRFSARQFPNYSSELNVNALLLGDSALYLCASTMVPASTDTQYFGPGTRLTVL.

The chain is built from TRBV20-1 and TRBJ2-1, with 7 bases aligning to TRBD2. The germline gives CDR1 DFQATT, CDR2 SNEGSKA (reference sequence). V shed 1 base, J shed 6 bases, and the junction held 6 bases outside the gene matches. The CDR3 is 14 amino acids. The CDR3 DNA reads TGCAGTGCTAGAGGGGGAACGGGGGGCAATGAGCAGTTCTTC. Translated: CSARGGTGGNEQFF.

The V and J genes are TRBV4-1 and TRBJ1-1; D is uncertain. This CDR3 has 15 amino acids. Trimming left V 0 bases short and J 4 bases short, with 12 bases between. The germline V gene has CDR1 MGHRA and CDR2 YSYEKL. The chain's CDR3 is CASSQERALGTEAFF. DNA for the CDR3: TGCGCCAGCAGCCAAGAAAGGGCTCTGGGCACTGAAGCTTTCTTT.

This clonotype was observed a few times. This rearrangement joins TRBV4-3 to TRBJ1-2, with 8 bases identical to TRBD1. Germline-derived CDR1 and CDR2 are LGHNA and YSLEER. J was trimmed by 4 bases and V by 2 bases; bases with no gene match: 6. This CDR3 is built from 15 residues. Here the CDR3 reads CASSQLGTGGYGYTF. CDR3 nucleotide sequence: TGCGCCAGCAGCCAACTTGGGACAGGAGGCTATGGCTACACCTTC.

The rearrangement links TRBV21-1 to TRBJ1-5. TRBV21-1 is a pseudogene. The CDR3 consists of 10 residues. The CDR3 DNA reads as TGTGCCAGTCCGTGTCAGCCCCAGCATTTT. Protein sequence: CASPCQPQHF.

Worth noting for this clonotype: One end of the junction fails to match germline, which may point to a read error. The CDR3 sequence: CASSQKAGGNVLTF. CDR3 in DNA: TGTGCCAGCTCACAAAAGGCAGGGGGCAACGTCCTGACTTTC. The V and J genes are TRBV18 and TRBJ2-6; 7 nucleotides match TRBD1. The CDR3 covers 14 residues. Germline CDR1 reads KGHSH; CDR2 reads LQKENI.

Note on this clonotype: The junction shows a germline mismatch at one end, possibly a read error. The chain carries TRBV20-1 and TRBJ2-2, with 10 bases matching TRBD1. Germline V gene sequence: CDR1 DFQATT, CDR2 SNEGSKA (reference sequence). The CDR3 runs 14 residues. The CDR3 is CSAPGQGNAGELFF. In nucleotides, the CDR3 is TGCAGTGCCCCGGGACAGGGGAACGCCGGGGAGCTGTTTTTT.

This clonotype was detected only a few times. The V and J genes are TRBV20-1 and TRBJ2-5; TRBD2 matches 8 bases. The germline CDR1 and CDR2 sequences are DFQATT and SNEGSKA (reference sequence). The CDR3 totals 15 residues. V gave up 3 bases and J gave up 0 bases; unmatched junction bases: 6. The CDR3 sequence: CSASTGGMYQETQYF. CDR3 bases: TGCAGTGCTAGTACGGGGGGGATGTACCAAGAGACCCAGTACTTC.

This clonotype has more than one count but fewer than ten. This chain joins TRBV5-1 and TRBJ2-1; 7 bases are a match to TRBD1. Germline trimming cut 4 bases from V and 8 bases from J; bases unmatched to any gene: 12. CDR3 length: 15 amino acids. CDR1 is SGHRS and CDR2 is YFSETQ in the germline V gene. CDR3 protein: CASSAGDSPRDEQFF. As DNA, the CDR3 is TGCGCCAGCAGCGCAGGGGACAGCCCCCGAGATGAGCAGTTCTTC.

The chain carries TRBV6-5 and TRBJ2-1, with 8 positions matching TRBD1. The V segment lost 10 bases and the J segment 2 bases; nucleotides outside the gene matches: 10. Germline values: CDR1 MNHEY, CDR2 SVGAGI. CDR3 length: 15 residues. CDR3 residues: CATATGVLTYNEQFF. The CDR3 DNA follows: TGTGCCACCGCGACAGGGGTCCTAACCTACAATGAGCAGTTCTTC.

The chain is built from TRBV12-3 or TRBV12-4 and TRBJ2-1; D not certain. The CDR3 is 12 residues long. Trimming stripped 7 bases from V and 13 bases from J, with 17 bases between. Here the CDR3 DNA reads TGTGCCAGCACGTCTATCGCGGAGACCCAGTTCTTC. It encodes CASTSIAETQFF.

The chain is built from TRBV24-1 and TRBJ2-3, with a possible D match to TRBD1 (6 bases). With 6 bases removed from V and 4 bases from J, the gap between germline ends came to 10 bases. Germline CDR1 is KGHDR and CDR2 is SFDVKD. The CDR3 runs to 13 residues. The CDR3, as DNA: TGTGCCACCAGTAGGCAGGGGCCAGATACGCAGTATTTT. Protein: CATSRQGPDTQYF.

The V call is TRBV29-1, the J call TRBJ2-7, with D possibly being TRBD2 (5 bases). CDR1 and CDR2 from the germline V gene are SQVTM and ANQGSEA. The V and J ends lost 5 bases and 7 bases respectively, with 15 bases between them. The CDR3 is made up of 12 amino acids. CDR3 amino acids: CSVSGSYNEQYF. CDR3 DNA sequence: TGCAGCGTTTCGGGGAGCTACAATGAGCAGTACTTC.